The following is a T cell receptor (beta chain) sequence with its context. This sample was included in a study of blood T cell repertoires in COVID-19. Original data processing: Reference gene primer amplification gave estimated nucleated cell counts. Clones were read by immunoSEQ multiplex PCR, and TCRdb kept only the in-frame ones, dropping some. That table is the source of V, J and clone size, and D and trimming were worked out from the DNA. This sample has roughly 160,000 clones, with 85% to 95% found just once. Sequenced: peripheral blood. This TCR came from a middle-aged man with acute or convalescent COVID-19.

The CDR3 DNA reads TGTGCCAGCAGTTACACCCAGGGATCGGGTGGCTACACCTTC. Translating gives CASSYTQGSGGYTF. The rearrangement joins TRBV6-2 or TRBV6-3 to TRBJ1-2; the D gene is possibly TRBD1 (5 bases). Trimming took off 2 bases at V and 7 bases at J, with 14 bases between the two ends. The CDR3 is 14 residues long. In germline, CDR1 is MNHEY, CDR2 SVGEGT.